Presented here are 27 T cell receptor beta chains from one specimen sequenced in a study of cytomegalovirus exposure and HLA in healthy donors. 60 Vbeta and 13 Jbeta primers were used in PCR. Assay: immunoSEQ multiplex PCR; the TCRdb copy retains only in-frame clones and omits some. The sample consists of more than 85,000 clones, 76% of them appearing once. The sequencing sample was made of PBMCs. Receptors were obtained from a man aged 25-40 years in good health and CMV-seropositive.

The V gene is TRBV28, the J gene TRBJ2-5; 8 bases align to TRBD1. V gave up 2 bases and J gave up 4 bases; unmatched junction bases: 6. The CDR3 consists of 15 residues. CDR1 and CDR2 (germline): MDHEN, SYDVKM. CDR3: CASSLPDRGRETQYF. The CDR3 nucleotides are TGTGCCAGCAGTTTACCCGACAGGGGCCGAGAGACCCAGTACTTC.

The chain has TRBV11-2 and TRBJ1-5; unclear D gene. Germline V gene data show CDR1 as SGHAT and CDR2 as FQNNGV. The ends were cut back, 5 bases at V and 2 bases at J, with 13 bases in the middle. This CDR3 is 15 amino acids long. The CDR3 sequence: CASSQAISGNQPQHF. CDR3 nucleotide sequence: TGTGCCAGCAGCCAAGCTATTTCTGGCAATCAGCCCCAGCATTTT.

The V call is TRBV2, the J call TRBJ1-5; D is ambiguous. The CDR3 is 11 residues long. Trimming pared 3 bases from V and 13 bases from J, leaving 10 bases between. Germline CDR1 is SNHLY and CDR2 is FYNNEI. For the CDR3, the DNA is TGTGCCAGCAGTGATTCGGGAAAACAGCATTTT. Amino acids: CASSDSGKQHF.

V usage is TRBV27 and J usage is TRBJ2-2, with TRBD2 matching 10 bases. V was clipped by 3 bases and J by 4 bases; unmatched bases: 8. Germline V gene sequence: CDR1 MNHEY, CDR2 SMNVEV (reference sequence). This CDR3 region has 17 residues. The CDR3 region has the DNA TGTGCCAGCAGTTTTGGTGGACTAGCGGTATTCACCGGGGAGCTGTTTTTT. Translating gives CASSFGGLAVFTGELFF.

The rearrangement uses TRBV11-2 and TRBJ2-1; 11 bases match TRBD2. The CDR3 length is 15 residues. J was trimmed by 3 bases and V by 5 bases; bases with no gene match: 3. Germline V gene data show CDR1 as SGHAT and CDR2 as FQNNGV. CDR3: CASSHTSGGYNEQFF. The CDR3 nucleotides read TGTGCCAGCAGCCATACTAGCGGGGGCTACAATGAGCAGTTCTTC.

This sequence joins TRBV23-1 and TRBJ1-5, with TRBD1 matching 9 bases. TRBV23-1 is designated an ORF whose function remains uncertain. The ends lost 7 bases at V and 2 bases at J; junction bases unmatched: 15. This CDR3 is built from 18 residues. The DNA of the CDR3 is TGCGCCAGCACCCAAGGGGACAGGGCCACCAGCGGCAATCAGCCCCAGCATTTT. It is translated as CASTQGDRATSGNQPQHF.

This clone was seen more than once but under ten times. The chain combines TRBV5-6 with TRBJ2-2; possible D gene TRBD2, 6 bases. The V gene's germline CDR1 is SGHDT and CDR2 YYEEEE. Deletions cut 7 bases from V and 5 bases from J, with 21 bases between. The CDR3 runs 16 residues. The CDR3 spells CASGLRAGRPTGELFF. DNA for the CDR3: TGTGCCAGCGGTTTGCGAGCAGGGAGGCCTACCGGGGAGCTGTTTTTT.

V and J are TRBV7-2 and TRBJ2-1, with TRBD1 matching 7 bases. V lost 2 bases, J lost 0 bases, and 10 bases stayed unmatched. Germline CDR1 reads SGHTA; CDR2 reads FQGNSA. This CDR3 is 18 amino acids long. CDR3 amino acids: CASSLHRGAQLSYNEQFF. For the CDR3, the DNA is TGTGCCAGCAGCTTACACAGGGGAGCCCAACTCTCCTACAATGAGCAGTTCTTC.

This rearrangement joins TRBV28 to TRBJ1-1; tentative D call: TRBD1 (5 bases). Germline-derived CDR1 and CDR2 are MDHEN and SYDVKM. The CDR3 length is 14 residues. V lost 5 bases, J lost 3 bases, and 13 bases lay in between. CDR3 in amino acids: CASSLETADTEAFF. The CDR3 DNA follows: TGTGCCAGCAGTCTCGAGACAGCAGACACTGAAGCTTTCTTT. Combining the CDR3 with reference TRBV28 and TRBJ1-1 gives the whole variable domain DVKVTQSSRYLVKRTGEKVFLECVQDMDHENMFWYRQDPGLGLRLIYFSYDVKMKEKGDIPEGYSVSREKKERFSLILESASTNQTSMYLCASSLETADTEAFFGQGTRLTVV.

This clone came up once. The chain couples TRBV2 to TRBJ2-5, with D possibly matching TRBD1 (6 bases). Between the trimmed V and J ends, which lost 6 bases and 5 bases, there was a span of 19 bases. CDR3 length equals 15 residues. CDR1 is SNHLY and CDR2 is FYNNEI in the germline V gene. CDR3 amino acids: CASRVQAFQGETQYF. CDR3 bases: TGTGCCAGCAGAGTACAGGCATTCCAGGGGGAGACCCAGTACTTC.

The V and J genes are TRBV7-2 and TRBJ1-2, with TRBD1 matching 7 bases. The trim removed 4 bases at V and 1 base at J, leaving 9 bases unmatched. This CDR3 has 16 amino acids. CDR1 SGHTA and CDR2 FQGNSA come from the germline V gene. The CDR3 protein is CASSSYITGDNYGYTF. The CDR3 DNA reads TGTGCCAGCAGCTCATATATAACAGGGGATAACTATGGCTACACCTTC.

This clone was picked up one time. A read error may produce the germline difference seen at one junction end. At the DNA level, this CDR3 is encoded by other sequences in the same sample as well. The CDR3 DNA is TGTGCCAGCAGCCTCGCGGGACAGGGGGCCTACGAACAGTACTTC. Its protein is CASSLAGQGAYEQYF. This rearrangement joins TRBV11-2 to TRBJ2-7; 12 nucleotides line up with TRBD1. Germline CDR1 reads SGHAT; CDR2 reads FQNNGV. The length of the CDR3 is 15 residues.

This clone was counted only a few times. The rearrangement links TRBV27 to TRBJ2-7; 11 positions match TRBD1. The V gene end was trimmed by 4 bases and the J gene end by 4 bases; junction bases not matched to a gene: 12. Looked up from germline, CDR1 is MNHEY and CDR2 is SMNVEV (reference sequence). This CDR3 has 17 amino acids. The CDR3 DNA follows: TGTGCCAGCAGTTCATCCGGGACAGGGGGGGCTGCGTACGAGCAGTACTTC. Residues: CASSSSGTGGAAYEQYF.

This clone was seen more than once but under ten times. The chain joins TRBV13 to TRBJ2-3, with 11 bases fitting TRBD2. CDR1 and CDR2 (germline): PRHDT, FYEKMQ (reference sequence). This CDR3 region has 16 residues. The V and J ends lost 5 bases and 4 bases, in that order; junction bases with no gene match: 8. Here the CDR3 reads CASSPSGGRVADTQYF. The CDR3 nucleotides are TGTGCCAGCAGCCCTAGCGGGGGGCGGGTGGCAGATACGCAGTATTTT.

The genes are TRBV29-1 and TRBJ2-7, with 15 bases matching TRBD2. The CDR3 has 23 amino acids. Germline CDR1 and CDR2: SQVTM and ANQGSEA. With 6 bases clipped from V and 0 bases from J, the junction kept 27 bases outside the gene matches. The CDR3 sequence is CSVAGLGQVKLGLAGGYSYEQYF. CDR3 DNA: TGCAGCGTGGCAGGTTTGGGACAGGTTAAACTGGGACTAGCGGGGGGTTACTCCTACGAGCAGTACTTC.

The V and J genes are TRBV5-4 and TRBJ2-2, with 9 bases aligning to TRBD1. The V gene end was trimmed by 7 bases and the J gene end by 5 bases; junction bases not matched to a gene: 12. This CDR3 is built from 16 residues. Germline CDR1 SGHNT, CDR2 YYREEE (reference sequence). This chain's CDR3 is CASGTETGGLTGELFF. The CDR3 coding sequence is TGTGCCAGCGGCACGGAAACAGGGGGCCTTACCGGGGAGCTGTTTTTT.

This sequence joins TRBV10-2 and TRBJ1-5; 8 nucleotides line up with TRBD1. CDR3 length equals 16 residues. V shed 2 bases and J 5 bases; nucleotides not matched to a gene: 8. Germline V lookup: CDR1 WSHSY, CDR2 SAAADI. The CDR3 DNA follows: TGCGCCAGCAGTGAGCACCGGACAGGGAGGCATCAGCCCCAGCATTTT. Translating gives CASSEHRTGRHQPQHF.

Only one count was recorded for this clone. The chain has TRBV25-1 and TRBJ2-2, with D maybe TRBD1 (6 bases). Germline V CDR1 and CDR2: MGHDK, SYGVNS. The V end lost 4 bases, the J end lost 4 bases, and 13 bases lay between the germline ends. This CDR3 spans 15 amino acids. CDR3 in DNA: TGTGCCAGCAGTGGTCAGGGGTCGAGCACCGGGGAGCTGTTTTTT. It translates to CASSGQGSSTGELFF.

V gene TRBV6-5 combines with J gene TRBJ2-7, with D possibly being TRBD1 (6 bases). The germline V gene has CDR1 MNHEY and CDR2 SVGAGI. This CDR3 region has 12 residues. V lost 3 bases to trimming and J lost 4 bases, with 7 bases between them. For the CDR3, the DNA is TGTGCCAGCAGTTATACAGGGTACGAGCAGTACTTC. Its translation: CASSYTGYEQYF.

The rearrangement links TRBV30 to TRBJ1-4; a possible D gene is TRBD1 (5 bases). CDR3 length: 14 residues. Germline CDR1 and CDR2: GTSNPN and SVGIG (reference sequence). Between the trimmed V and J ends, which lost 6 bases and 8 bases, there was a span of 19 bases. CDR3 DNA sequence: TGTGCCTGCCTCCCAAGTCCGTGGGGCGAAAAACTGTTTTTT. As protein: CACLPSPWGEKLFF.

This clone occurred once. The chain carries TRBV4-1 and TRBJ2-3; 13 nucleotides align to TRBD2. CDR1 and CDR2 from the germline V gene are MGHRA and YSYEKL. V was pared by 0 bases and J by 0 bases, with 3 bases of the junction left unmatched. The length of the CDR3 is 18 residues. The CDR3 reads CASSQETSGGLSTDTQYF. For the CDR3, the DNA is TGCGCCAGCAGCCAAGAGACTAGCGGGGGGCTGAGCACAGATACGCAGTATTTT.

The chain carries TRBV6-1 and TRBJ2-5, with D unresolved. This CDR3 spans 13 amino acids. Trimming took 1 base from V and 5 from J, leaving 8 bases between them. Germline V gives CDR1 MNHNS, CDR2 SASEGT. CDR3 nucleotides: TGTGCCAGCAGTGAAGAAAGGCGGGAGACCCAGTACTTC. It is translated as CASSEERRETQYF.

DNA of the CDR3: TGTGCCAGCAGCTTCGGGGGGCTGAACACTGAAGCTTTCTTT. This sequence encodes CASSFGGLNTEAFF. The rearrangement uses TRBV5-5 and TRBJ1-1, with a tentative D call TRBD1 (6 bases). The CDR3 is 14 amino acids. V lost 2 bases and J lost 0, with 8 bases in between. Germline assignment: CDR1 SGHKS and CDR2 YYEKEE (reference sequence).

CDR3 region: CASSYGQGYQETQYF. CDR3 DNA sequence: TGTGCCAGCAGTTACGGTCAGGGGTACCAAGAGACCCAGTACTTC. The chain links TRBV6-5 to TRBJ2-5, with D possibly TRBD1 on 6 matching bases. The CDR3 length is 15 residues. Germline CDR1 and CDR2: MNHEY and SVGAGI. Trimming removed 2 bases from V and 0 bases from J, with 10 bases in between.

The chain uses TRBV11-3 and TRBJ2-1; 9 nucleotides align to TRBD2. V dropped 6 bases and J dropped 7; count of bases not matched to a gene: 1. This CDR3 is built from 12 residues. The germline CDR1 and CDR2 sequences are SGHNT and YENEEA. The CDR3 DNA sequence: TGTGCCAGCAGTCTAGCGGGGAATGAGCAGTTCTTC. It encodes CASSLAGNEQFF.

This chain uses TRBV30 with TRBJ1-2; D is ambiguous. The V and J ends lost 0 bases and 7 bases respectively, with 12 bases between them. The CDR3 consists of 13 residues. CDR1 GTSNPN and CDR2 SVGIG come from the germline V gene (reference sequence). The CDR3 nucleotides are TGTGCCTGGAGTGTAACTGTCCCTATTGGCTACACCTTC. Amino acids: CAWSVTVPIGYTF. Full variable domain (missing parts from reference TRBV30 and TRBJ1-2): SQTIHQWPATLVQPVGSPLSLECTVEGTSNPNLYWYRQAAGRGLQLLFYSVGIGQISSEVPQNLSASRPQDRQFILSSKKLLLSDSGFYLCAWSVTVPIGYTFGSGTRLTVV.

This clone was seen only a few times. This chain connects TRBV28 to TRBJ1-6; no clear D gene. The CDR3 contains 15 residues. Trimming took off 1 base at V and 8 bases at J, with 12 bases between the two ends. From germline, CDR1 is MDHEN and CDR2 SYDVKM. The CDR3 DNA sequence: TGTGCCAGCAGTTTATTCCCCCCGTTTGATTCACCCCTCCACTTT. Translation gives CASSLFPPFDSPLHF.